A selection of T cell receptor beta chains follows, all from one sample in a study of T cell repertoires in cytomegalovirus infection. A single record per CDR3 protein comes from TCRdb applying MiXCR to the reads. The sample yields some 560,000 distinct CDR3 sequences, under 45% seen once. The antigens for these receptors are not known. The source was cultured PBMCs, collected from culture after CMV antigen stimulation. All receptors derive from a human donor in good health (CMV status not recorded). Some clones in this sample may be carry-over from other donors' samples. Both conserved end residues are part of each CDR3. The D gene is left open where the match is weak. A clone size is listed for some rows: how often the clone was seen (once, few, many), or a class if it is expanded.

v_call	d_call	clone_size	j_call	cdr3_nt	cdr3_aa
TRBV7-2	.	few	TRBJ2-5	TGTGCCAGCAGCCAGCGCGGGACCCAGTACTTC	CASSQRGTQYF
TRBV7-2	.	.	TRBJ2-4	TGTGCCAGCAGCTTAGTCCAGGGAAACATTCAGTACTTC	CASSLVQGNIQYF
TRBV7-6	.	few	TRBJ1-1	TGTGCCAGCAGCTTAGGGGGGCTTTGGGACACTGAAGCTTTCTTT	CASSLGGLWDTEAFF
TRBV27	.	many	TRBJ1-3	TGTGCCAGCAGTTTAGGACCCTCTGGAAACACCATATATTTT	CASSLGPSGNTIYF
TRBV27	.	once	TRBJ2-7	TGTGCCAGCAGTTCCCGAGGACCCATCTACGAGCAGTACTTC	CASSSRGPIYEQYF
TRBV15	TRBD1	.	TRBJ2-2	TGTGCCACCAGCGAGGTAGGGGGCATCGCCGGGGAGCTGTTTTTT	CATSEVGGIAGELFF
TRBV5-4	.	.	TRBJ1-1	TGTGCCACGAGGCTAAGGTCGGGCAGGGAGGGCCTAACTGAAGCTTTCTTT	CATRLRSGREGLTEAFF
TRBV6-6	TRBD2	.	TRBJ2-1	TGTGCCAGCAGTCCCGGACTAGTCGAGCTCATCATTATCCCCAATAGGCAGTTCTTC	CASSPGLVELIIIPNRQFF
TRBV12-3/TRBV12-4	TRBD1	many	TRBJ1-4	TGTGCCAGCAGTCTGGGACAGTTGAATGAAAAACTGTTTTTT	CASSLGQLNEKLFF
TRBV14	.	few	TRBJ1-1	TGTGCCAGCAGCCAAGAGCTAGAAACTGAAGCTTTCTTT	CASSQELETEAFF
TRBV7-2	TRBD2	.	TRBJ2-3	TGTGCCAGCAGCTTAGGGGTTAGCGGGAGTGGGGATACGCAGTATTTT	CASSLGVSGSGDTQYF
TRBV24-1	.	.	TRBJ2-2	TGTGCCACCAGTTCGTGGGAGACCGGGGAGCTGTTTTTT	CATSSWETGELFF
TRBV7-2	.	few	TRBJ2-3	TGTGCCAGCAGCCCCCAGTCTAGGGCCGATACGCAGTATTTT	CASSPQSRADTQYF
TRBV20-1	.	.	TRBJ2-5	TGCAGTGCTCGGCTAGCCCAGGAGACCCAGTACTTC	CSARLAQETQYF
TRBV28	.	.	TRBJ2-5	TGTGCCAGCAGTTCCAGGGGCCGCCAAGAGACCCAGTACTTC	CASSSRGRQETQYF
TRBV10-3	.	once	TRBJ2-7	TGTGCCATCAGACCCGACGGGCCCTCCTACGAGCAGTACTTC	CAIRPDGPSYEQYF
TRBV7-8	.	.	TRBJ1-2	TGTGCCAGCCAAGGCAGCCTTTATGGCTACACCTTC	CASQGSLYGYTF
TRBV7-6	TRBD1	few	TRBJ2-2	TGTGCCAGCAGCTCGACAGGGACAGGGGGTGTCGGGGAGCTGTTTTTT	CASSSTGTGGVGELFF
TRBV19	TRBD1	.	TRBJ1-5	TGTGCCAGTAGTATAGGCTTACAGGGGACTTATCAGCCCCAGCATTTT	CASSIGLQGTYQPQHF
TRBV7-2	.	few	TRBJ1-4	TGTGCCAGCAGCTTAGACGGAATAAATGAAAAACTGTTTTTT	CASSLDGINEKLFF
TRBV13	TRBD2	few	TRBJ2-2	TGTGCCAGCAGCCCGTCCTTCCGCGGGAGGGCCGACGGGGAGCTGTTTTTT	CASSPSFRGRADGELFF
TRBV7-8	.	few	TRBJ2-5	TGTGCCAGCAGCAGATTCAGGGGGGGGAGAGAGACCCAGTACTTC	CASSRFRGGRETQYF
TRBV5-1	.	.	TRBJ2-3	TGCGCCAGCAGCTTGGCGGGACCCACCACAGATACGCAGTATTTT	CASSLAGPTTDTQYF
TRBV7-2	TRBD1	.	TRBJ2-1	TGTGCCAGCAGCTTTGATCAGGGGGCCTACAATGAGCAGTTCTTC	CASSFDQGAYNEQFF
TRBV19	.	.	TRBJ1-6	TGTGCCAGTAGTATGAGGGAGCCGAATTCACCCCTCCACTTT	CASSMREPNSPLHF
TRBV10-3	.	.	TRBJ2-4	TGTGCCATCAGTGAGCCGCTCGGCAGGGGTAAAAACATTCAGTACTTC	CAISEPLGRGKNIQYF